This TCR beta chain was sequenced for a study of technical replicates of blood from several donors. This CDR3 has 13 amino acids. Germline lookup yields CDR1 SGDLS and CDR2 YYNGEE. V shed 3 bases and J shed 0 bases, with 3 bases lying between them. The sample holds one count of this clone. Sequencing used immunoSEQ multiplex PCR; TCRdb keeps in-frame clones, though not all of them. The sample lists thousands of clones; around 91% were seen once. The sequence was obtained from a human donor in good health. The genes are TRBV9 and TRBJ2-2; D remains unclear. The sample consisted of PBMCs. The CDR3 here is CASSATNTGELFF. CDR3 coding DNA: TGTGCCAGCAGCGCAACGAACACCGGGGAGCTGTTTTTT.